This record covers a single T cell receptor beta chain. V gave up 3 bases and J gave up 2 bases; unmatched junction bases: 7. In germline, CDR1 is MNHEY, CDR2 SMNVEV (reference sequence). The CDR3 loop spans 16 amino acids. This sample was taken from a study of shared T cell receptors in the human thymus. Assay: immunoSEQ multiplex PCR; the TCRdb copy retains only in-frame clones and omits some. The profile shows hundreds of thousands of clones, about 89% of them singletons. The sample was also reused in another study, on human thymus T cells. That paper adds: Serving as donors were healthy Finnish infants, each of whom was having open corrective surgery for congenital heart defects. Corrective heart surgery yielded resections, and these provided the thymus tissue. Thymic and blood repertoires showed apparently biased V and J gene usage.

The chain combines TRBV27 with TRBJ2-1; TRBD2 matches 7 bases. The TCR comes from a boy in the first two years of life with a congenital heart defect. Sequencing was performed on thymocytes. The CDR3 DNA follows: TGTGCCAGCAGTTTTTCGCGGGGGTCTACCTACAATGAGCAGTTCTTC. It is translated as CASSFSRGSTYNEQFF.